The rows below give T cell receptor beta chains drawn from one sample of a study of Graves' ophthalmopathy and Graves' hyperthyroidism. Each CDR3 protein gets one entry after TCRdb re-called the multiplex PCR reads with MiXCR. The data contain a few hundred thousand distinct CDR3 sequences, roughly 15% of them singletons. The sample taken for sequencing was peripheral blood. The receptor source for this set is a woman between 18 and 29 years old with stable Graves' hyperthyroidism. The CDR3 runs from the conserved cysteine through the conserved F or W. The D gene is left open where the match is weak. Only some rows state a clone size, as once, few, many or a class for expanded clones.

cdr3_nt: TGTGCCAGCAGCCCAGAGGCAGGGGGCGTAGAGACCCAGTACTTC
cdr3_aa: CASSPEAGGVETQYF
j_call: TRBJ2-5
d_call: TRBD1
v_call: TRBV12-3/TRBV12-4
clone_size: many

cdr3_nt: TGTGCCAGTAGTCTCCCGAACTATGGCTACACCTTC
cdr3_aa: CASSLPNYGYTF
j_call: TRBJ1-2
d_call: -
v_call: TRBV19
clone_size: many

cdr3_nt: TGTGCCAGCAGCTTCTTAACCTCGGGGGGGCTCGGAGAGACCCAGTACTTC
cdr3_aa: CASSFLTSGGLGETQYF
j_call: TRBJ2-5
d_call: TRBD2
v_call: TRBV7-2
clone_size: many

cdr3_nt: TGTGCCAGCACTCTAGGGGGACAGGGAGTCAACGAGCAGTACTTC
cdr3_aa: CASTLGGQGVNEQYF
j_call: TRBJ2-7
d_call: TRBD1
v_call: TRBV12-3/TRBV12-4
clone_size: many

cdr3_nt: TGCGCCAGCAGCTATGGGACAGGTCGTGATCAGCCCCAGCATTTT
cdr3_aa: CASSYGTGRDQPQHF
j_call: TRBJ1-5
d_call: TRBD1
v_call: TRBV5-1
clone_size: many

cdr3_nt: TGTGCCAGCAGCCGCCGGAACGGGACGGTGAACACTGAAGCTTTCTTT
cdr3_aa: CASSRRNGTVNTEAFF
j_call: TRBJ1-1
d_call: -
v_call: TRBV14
clone_size: many

cdr3_nt: TGTGCCAGCAGTTTCGGGCAGGGAAGGGGGGAGACCCAGTACTTC
cdr3_aa: CASSFGQGRGETQYF
j_call: TRBJ2-5
d_call: -
v_call: TRBV27
clone_size: -

cdr3_nt: TGTGCCAGCATGGGGGGGGGTAGCAATCAGCCCCAGCATTTT
cdr3_aa: CASMGGGSNQPQHF
j_call: TRBJ1-5
d_call: -
v_call: TRBV7-8
clone_size: many

cdr3_nt: TGTGCCAGCAGTCCAACACTAGCGGGGGTAATAAGCGAGCAGTACTTC
cdr3_aa: CASSPTLAGVISEQYF
j_call: TRBJ2-7
d_call: TRBD2
v_call: TRBV6-1
clone_size: many

cdr3_nt: TGTGCCAGCAGGCCTCCGGGACATGGCTACACCTTC
cdr3_aa: CASRPPGHGYTF
j_call: TRBJ1-2
d_call: -
v_call: TRBV12-3/TRBV12-4
clone_size: many

cdr3_nt: TGTGCCAGCATCAAGGATAGGACAGGGCTAGCCTACGAGCAGTACTTC
cdr3_aa: CASIKDRTGLAYEQYF
j_call: TRBJ2-7
d_call: TRBD1
v_call: TRBV28
clone_size: many